Sequencing of this T cell receptor beta chain was carried out in a study of T cells in Graves' hyperthyroidism and ophthalmopathy. At the level of the study: Blood from the periphery was taken at initial diagnosis, before any treatment.

This clonotype has just a few counts. CDR3 length: 17 amino acids. Trimming stripped 2 bases from V and 1 base from J, with 15 bases between. CDR1 and CDR2 from the germline V gene are MNHNY and SVGAGI (reference sequence). Using RNA transcripts as the source, TCR beta CDR3 regions were amplified. Initially, a first-round RT-PCR of the TCR CDR3 employed the HTBI primer set. Via MiXCR, TCRdb re-called the multiplex PCR reads, giving one row per CDR3 protein. Among fewer than 750,000 distinct CDR3 sequences listed, about 15% were seen once. Uncontrolled infection, other autoimmune disease, pregnancy or lactation led to exclusion. A roughly 10 ml volume of fresh peripheral blood provided the PBMCs.

The sequenced material came from blood. The sequence was collected from a woman between 45 and 65 years old with Graves' ophthalmopathy. The chain joins TRBV6-6 to TRBJ1-3; TRBD1 is a possible D gene (5 bases). CDR3 amino acids: CASSYKGRAGSGNTIYF. CDR3 coding DNA: TGTGCCAGCAGTTACAAAGGCAGGGCTGGATCTGGAAACACCATATATTTT.